The 19 T cell receptor beta chains below were found in one sample sequenced in a study of response to subunit inactivated influenza vaccine. TCRdb itself ran the RT-PCR reads through MiXCR, one entry per CDR3 protein. This sample carries about 620,000 distinct CDR3 sequences, over 9% of them seen once, and the ten largest clones take about 10%. The sample also formed part of further work on T cells expressing NK-cell markers. That report notes: TCR beta cDNA was made by 5'RACE template switching with UMIs.

Sample: PBMCs from blood, taken on the day of vaccination. The source is a man over 45 who received an inactivated influenza vaccine.

The chain uses TRBV15 and TRBJ2-7; D is undetermined. This CDR3 contains 16 residues. CDR1 LNHNV and CDR2 YYDKDF come from the germline V gene (reference sequence). The V end was cut by 0 bases, the J end by 3 bases, with 15 bases between. The CDR3 is CATSRDRSSLVYEQYF. The DNA for the CDR3 is TGTGCCACCAGCAGAGATCGGTCCTCACTGGTCTACGAGCAGTACTTC.

The chain recombines TRBV2 with TRBJ2-5; 9 bases agree with TRBD1. Gene TRBJ2-1 matches the end of the DNA better, so the J call may be wrong. CDR1 is SNHLY, CDR2 FYNNEI, per germline. CDR3 length equals 17 residues. The CDR3 coding sequence is TGTGCCAGCAATGGCGGGACAGGGTATTTGGGGCTAGAGACCCAGTTCTTC. Its protein is CASNGGTGYLGLETQFF.

The table lists this clonotype with a few counts. A clone one base away is much larger, so this may be a read error. The rearrangement uses TRBV7-9 and TRBJ1-1, with a weak D call TRBD1 (6 bases). The ends were cut back, 5 bases at V and 3 bases at J, with 7 bases in the middle. This CDR3 region has 12 residues. The V gene's germline CDR1 is SEHNR and CDR2 FQNEAQ (reference sequence). This chain's CDR3 is CASSPGDTEAFF. CDR3 coding DNA: TGTGCCAGCAGCCCAGGGGACACTGAAGCTTTCTTT.

This clonotype has a handful of counts. The chain employs TRBV5-6 and TRBJ2-1; D call uncertain. The CDR3 has 13 amino acids. The V gene's germline CDR1 is SGHDT and CDR2 YYEEEE. V was trimmed by 1 base and J by 8 bases, leaving 10 bases between them. This CDR3 is CASSLMQIDEQFF. CDR3 bases: TGTGCCAGCAGCTTGATGCAGATCGATGAGCAGTTCTTC.

Comment on this clonotype: A much larger clonotype is one base distant, so this may be a read error. The chain joins TRBV20-1 to TRBJ2-3; TRBD2 matches 9 bases. This CDR3 contains 15 residues. Germline-derived CDR1 and CDR2 are DFQATT and SNEGSKA (reference sequence). This chain's CDR3 is CSARELAGPDDTKYF. Here the CDR3 DNA reads TGCAGTGCTAGAGAACTAGCGGGCCCTGACGATACGAAGTATTTT.

This clonotype turned up a few times. The chain couples TRBV12-3 or TRBV12-4 to TRBJ1-6; 8 bases are a match to TRBD1. There are 15 residues in the CDR3. The ends lost 6 bases at V and 5 bases at J; junction bases unmatched: 6. The CDR3 is CASRGTGADNSPLHF. DNA for the CDR3: TGTGCCAGCAGGGGGACAGGCGCCGATAATTCACCCCTCCACTTT.

This clonotype appeared a few times. The chain employs TRBV12-3 or TRBV12-4 and TRBJ1-6, with TRBD1 as a possible D gene (5 bases). This CDR3 is 16 amino acids long. The V end was cut by 2 bases, the J end by 4 bases, with 12 bases between. The CDR3 DNA reads TGTGCCAGCAGTTTACTGGGGGGAGTTTATAATTCACCCCTCCACTTT. Protein: CASSLLGGVYNSPLHF.

This clonotype has just a few counts. The V gene is TRBV20-1, the J gene TRBJ2-3; TRBD2 is a possible D gene (5 bases). Germline V gene lookup returns CDR1 DFQATT and CDR2 SNEGSKA (reference sequence). The CDR3 loop spans 14 amino acids. V shed 3 bases and J shed 0 bases, with 10 bases lying between them. The chain's CDR3 is CSARKRTSTDTQYF. The CDR3 bases are TGCAGTGCTAGGAAGAGGACTAGCACAGATACGCAGTATTTT.

The chain joins TRBV14 to TRBJ2-2; maybe TRBD2 (7 bases). Germline V lookup: CDR1 SGHDN, CDR2 FVKESK. V lost 4 bases, J lost 3 bases, and 15 bases lay in between. This CDR3 is 16 amino acids long. Here the CDR3 DNA reads TGTGCCAGCAGCCCAAACGGGGGGCGAGACACCGGGGAGCTGTTTTTT. Translating gives CASSPNGGRDTGELFF.

This clonotype was found a few times. The chain has TRBV12-3 or TRBV12-4 and TRBJ2-3; D possibly matches TRBD1 or TRBD2 (5 bases each). Trimming left V 8 bases short and J 2 bases short, with 8 bases between. CDR3 length equals 12 residues. The CDR3 protein is CASGDLTDTQYF. The CDR3 nucleotides read TGTGCCAGCGGGGACCTCACAGATACGCAGTATTTT.

This clonotype turned up a few times. This rearrangement joins TRBV19 to TRBJ1-5; possible D gene TRBD1, 5 bases. The V end lost 3 bases, the J end lost 6 bases, and 12 bases lay between the germline ends. Germline loops: CDR1 LNHDA, CDR2 SQIVND (reference sequence). The CDR3 is 14 amino acids. The CDR3: CASSIRTGAQPQHF. Here the CDR3 DNA reads TGTGCCAGTAGTATCCGGACTGGGGCTCAGCCCCAGCATTTT.

The rearrangement links TRBV6-2 or TRBV6-3 to TRBJ2-3; D is ambiguous. V was clipped by 2 bases and J by 0 bases, with 12 bases between them. The CDR3 is 16 amino acids. Germline V gene lookup returns CDR1 MNHEY and CDR2 SVGEGT. CDR3 sequence (DNA): TGTGCCAGCAGTTACGTCCTCGGCAGAAGCACAGATACGCAGTATTTT. Its protein is CASSYVLGRSTDTQYF.

The V gene is TRBV7-9, the J gene TRBJ2-3; TRBD2 matches 14 bases. The germline gives CDR1 SEHNR, CDR2 FQNEAQ (reference sequence). This CDR3 has 17 amino acids. Unmatched junction bases numbered 5, after V lost 0 bases and J lost 6 bases. Here the CDR3 DNA reads TGTGCCAGCAGCTTAGCTGGACTAGCGGGGGGCGTGGATACGCAGTATTTT. Its translation is CASSLAGLAGGVDTQYF.

The chain combines TRBV6-1 with TRBJ2-7; TRBD1 aligns across 7 bases. CDR3 length: 14 residues. CDR1 MNHNS and CDR2 SASEGT come from the germline V gene. V was pared by 5 bases and J by 3 bases, with 7 bases of the junction left unmatched. CDR3 loop: CASSTTGKLYEQYF. CDR3 in DNA: TGTGCCAGCAGTACGACAGGGAAGCTCTACGAGCAGTACTTC.

This clonotype appeared a single time. The junction shows a germline mismatch at one end, possibly a read error. The chain employs TRBV11-2 and TRBJ1-6; D not certain. Per germline, CDR1 SGHAT and CDR2 FQNNGV. CDR3 length: 9 residues. This CDR3 reads CASSPPADF. The CDR3, as DNA: TGTGCCAGCAGCCCCCCTGCCGACTTT.

This sequence joins TRBV10-3 and TRBJ1-5; no firm D call. Germline V gives CDR1 ENHRY, CDR2 SYGVKD. The V end lost 2 bases, the J end lost 5 bases, and 7 bases lay between the germline ends. The CDR3 covers 13 residues. CDR3 coding DNA: TGTGCCATCAGTGAGGTACTAGATCAGCCCCAGCATTTT. It yields the protein CAISEVLDQPQHF.

This chain connects TRBV7-6 to TRBJ2-3; TRBD2 might be the D (5 bases). The V gene's germline CDR1 is SGHVS and CDR2 FNYEAQ. V was shortened by 8 bases and J by 0 bases, with 15 bases between the two germline ends. CDR3 length equals 15 residues. CDR3 amino acids: CASSLRVLSTDTQYF. The CDR3 region has the DNA TGTGCCAGCTCACTGAGGGTTTTGAGCACAGATACGCAGTATTTT.

This sequence joins TRBV20-1 and TRBJ2-5; D not certain. There are 13 residues in the CDR3. Germline-derived CDR1 and CDR2 are DFQATT and SNEGSKA (reference sequence). Deletions cut 4 bases from V and 5 bases from J, with 14 bases between. Here the CDR3 DNA reads TGCAGTGCTACCGAGACCGCGAGGGAGACCCAGTACTTC. It translates to CSATETARETQYF.

This clonotype was observed many times. V gene TRBV18 combines with J gene TRBJ2-1; 9 nucleotides match TRBD1. The CDR3 runs to 15 residues. Germline values: CDR1 KGHSH, CDR2 LQKENI. V was clipped by 0 bases and J by 8 bases; unmatched bases: 5. The DNA for the CDR3 is TGTGCCAGCTCACCACCTAGGGACAGGGTCGATGAGCAGTTCTTC. Its translation is CASSPPRDRVDEQFF.